These 14 T cell receptor beta chains came from one sample sequenced in a study of Graves' ophthalmopathy and Graves' hyperthyroidism. Scientists amplified the TCR beta CDR3 regions from RNA transcripts. HTBI-primed first-round RT-PCR preceded second-round multiplex PCR. TCRdb reprocessed the multiplex PCR reads via MiXCR and lists one record per CDR3 protein. The repertoire consists of approximately 700,000 distinct CDR3 sequences, with about 41% occurring once and the leading ten covering roughly 3%. The specimen was peripheral blood. These TCRs come from an adult man with Graves' ophthalmopathy.

This clonotype was counted a few times. A read error may be the cause here, since a much bigger clone is one base away. J is TRBJ1-1 and V is TRBV12-3 or TRBV12-4, with no clear D. The CDR3 consists of 14 residues. The CDR3 sequence: CTSSLSSGNTEAFF. The CDR3 DNA reads as TGTACCAGCAGTTTATCATCCGGGAACACTGAAGCTTTCTTT.

Comments on this clonotype: At one end, the junction sequence differs from germline, possibly due to a read error. The genes are TRBV24-1 and TRBJ1-1, with TRBD1 as a possible D gene (6 bases). Germline CDR1 is KGHDR and CDR2 is SFDVKD. This CDR3 spans 13 amino acids. The CDR3 region is CATIGQLNTEAFF. The CDR3 DNA reads as TGTGCTACCATAGGACAGTTGAACACTGAAGCTTTCTTT.

The chain links TRBV9 to TRBJ2-7; D possibly corresponds to TRBD1 (5 bases). Germline V CDR1 and CDR2: SGDLS, YYNGEE. CDR3 size: 16 residues. V lost 7 bases and J 4 bases, leaving 24 bases between the germline ends. CDR3 loop: CASSRRPSRVLYEQYF. DNA of the CDR3: TGTGCCAGCTCACGCAGACCCAGCAGGGTATTATACGAGCAGTACTTC. Combining the CDR3 with reference TRBV9 and TRBJ2-7 gives the whole variable domain DSGVTQTPKHLITATGQRVTLRCSPRSGDLSVYWYQQSLDQGLQFLIQYYNGEERAKGNILERFSAQQFPDLHSELNLSSLELGDSALYFCASSRRPSRVLYEQYFGPGTRLTVT.

This clonotype was observed many times. The genes are TRBV12-3 or TRBV12-4 and TRBJ2-7; tentative D call: TRBD2 (7 bases). The CDR3 consists of 13 residues. V gave up 1 base and J gave up 7 bases, with 11 bases separating them. The CDR3 sequence: CASSLVRGGEQYF. The CDR3, as DNA: TGTGCCAGCAGTTTAGTAAGGGGGGGAGAGCAGTACTTC.

As for this clonotype: Just one base apart from a much larger clone, this may be a read error. The chain couples TRBV7-2 to TRBJ2-5, with TRBD2 matching over 10 bases. Germline V gene sequence: CDR1 SGHTA, CDR2 FQGNSA. Unmatched junction bases numbered 6, after V lost 4 bases and J lost 4 bases. This CDR3 has 15 amino acids. The CDR3 here is CASSSSSSGGETQYF. The DNA of the CDR3 is TGTGCCAGCAGCTCAAGCTCTAGCGGGGGAGAGACCCAGTACTTC.

A word on this clonotype: This could be a read error, since a much larger clone is one nucleotide away. The chain combines TRBV20-1 with TRBJ1-4; D gene unclear. V lost 5 bases to trimming and J lost 8 bases, with 18 bases between them. This CDR3 has 14 amino acids. CDR1 and CDR2 (germline): DFQATT, SNEGSKA (reference sequence). The CDR3 region has the DNA TGCAGTGCTGGCCCCTCTGTCACGGGGGAAAAACTGTTTTTT. Translation: CSAGPSVTGEKLFF.

The chain couples TRBV20-1 to TRBJ1-6; maybe TRBD1 (6 bases). V was trimmed by 0 bases and J by 2 bases, leaving 11 bases between them. Germline CDR1 DFQATT, CDR2 SNEGSKA (reference sequence). The CDR3 is 16 residues long. CDR3 region: CSAREQGSPYNSPLHF. The CDR3 nucleotides read TGCAGTGCTAGAGAACAGGGATCCCCCTATAATTCACCCCTCCACTTT.

This clonotype was detected a few times. Relative to the germline gene, one junction end is altered; a read error may explain this. CDR3 sequence reads: CASSPGYQPQHF. Written as DNA, the CDR3 is TGTGCCAGCAGTCCAGGGTACCAGCCCCAGCATTTT. The V gene is TRBV10-3, the J gene TRBJ1-5, with D tentatively TRBD1 (5 bases). The CDR3 consists of 12 residues. CDR1 is ENHRY and CDR2 is SYGVKD in the germline V gene.

This clonotype was recorded at least ten times. The chain has TRBV12-3 or TRBV12-4 and TRBJ2-7; a weak D match, TRBD2 (5 bases). There are 11 residues in the CDR3. Trimming took 3 bases from V and 8 from J, leaving 8 bases between them. This CDR3 is CASSLDGKQYF. For the CDR3, the DNA is TGTGCCAGCAGTTTGGACGGGAAGCAGTACTTC.

Worth noting for this clonotype: One base away lies a much larger clone, so this may be a sequencing read error. The chain joins TRBV29-1 to TRBJ1-1, with D unclear. From germline, CDR1 is SQVTM and CDR2 ANQGSEA. V lost 4 bases to trimming and J lost 5 bases, with 17 bases between them. This CDR3 spans 14 amino acids. The CDR3 spells CSVAPRGRYTEAFF. For the CDR3, the DNA is TGCAGCGTTGCTCCTCGGGGAAGGTATACTGAAGCTTTCTTT.

Many counts were recorded for this clonotype. The chain employs TRBV6-6 and TRBJ2-3; no clear D gene. Looked up from germline, CDR1 is MNHNY and CDR2 is SVGAGI (reference sequence). Trimming stripped 6 bases from V and 6 bases from J, with 7 bases between. The CDR3 contains 11 residues. Written as DNA, the CDR3 is TGTGCCAGCAGGCGCCAGGATACGCAGTATTTT. It yields the protein CASRRQDTQYF.

On this clonotype: This may be a read error: a much more frequent sequence differs by one nucleotide. J is TRBJ1-6 and V is TRBV11-1, with D unclear. Germline assignment: CDR1 SGHAT and CDR2 FQDESV (reference sequence). The CDR3 loop spans 17 amino acids. V was shortened by 8 bases and J by 0 bases, with 17 bases between the two germline ends. Here the CDR3 DNA reads TGTGCCAGCGGCCCCCTCGAAAGTAGCTCCTATAATTCACCCCTCCACTTT. Protein product: CASGPLESSSYNSPLHF. Full variable domain (missing parts from reference TRBV11-1 and TRBJ1-6): EAEVAQSPRYKITEKSQAVAFWCDPISGHATLYWYRQILGQGPELLVQFQDESVVDDSQLPKDRFSAERLKGVDSTLKIQPAELGDSAMYLCASGPLESSSYNSPLHFGNGTRLTVT.

This clonotype was counted at least ten times. The chain recombines TRBV20-1 with TRBJ1-5, with D possibly TRBD1 on 5 matching bases. From germline, CDR1 is DFQATT and CDR2 SNEGSKA (reference sequence). CDR3 length: 14 amino acids. Trimming took 6 bases from V and 0 from J, leaving 12 bases between them. This chain's CDR3 is CSALDRYSNQPQHF. The CDR3 nucleotides are TGCAGTGCCCTCGACAGATATAGCAATCAGCCCCAGCATTTT.

Regarding this clonotype: Relative to the germline gene, one junction end is altered; a read error may explain this. In DNA, the CDR3 is TGTGCCAGCAGTTACTCAAGGGTCACAGAGACCCAGTACTTC. Translation: CASSYSRVTETQYF. J is TRBJ2-5 and V is TRBV10-3; no firm D call. CDR3 length: 14 residues. CDR1 is ENHRY, CDR2 SYGVKD, per germline.